Below are 27 T cell receptor beta chains sequenced from a single sample in a study of cytomegalovirus exposure and HLA in healthy donors. Primers for the PCR totalled 60 Vbeta and 13 Jbeta. Clones were read by immunoSEQ multiplex PCR, and TCRdb kept only the in-frame ones, dropping some. The data show approximately 110,000 clones, 67% seen once. The sequenced sample was PBMCs. Receptors were obtained from a man between 18 and 29 years old in good health and CMV-seropositive.

The J gene is TRBJ2-3, the V gene TRBV5-1; 14 nucleotides line up with TRBD2. CDR1 and CDR2 from the germline V gene are SGHRS and YFSETQ. The CDR3 has 17 amino acids. The V segment lost 3 bases and the J segment 3 bases; nucleotides outside the gene matches: 6. The CDR3 sequence is CASSSKGLAGVTDTQYF. CDR3 DNA sequence: TGCGCCAGCAGCTCTAAGGGACTAGCGGGGGTAACAGATACGCAGTATTTT.

The chain has TRBV28 and TRBJ2-7, with D maybe TRBD1 (6 bases). The CDR3 covers 15 residues. In germline, CDR1 is MDHEN, CDR2 SYDVKM. Trimming removed 5 bases at V and 0 bases at J, with 14 bases between. The DNA of the CDR3 is TGTGCCAGCAGTGGACCGGGACAAGCCTCCTACGAGCAGTACTTC. Encoded protein: CASSGPGQASYEQYF.

Concerning this clone itself: Within the sample, other DNA sequences also encode this same CDR3. The gene calls are TRBV4-2 and TRBJ2-1, with a tentative D call TRBD2 (6 bases). CDR1 is LGHNA, CDR2 YNFKEQ, per germline. Trimming took off 0 bases at V and 9 bases at J, with 6 bases between the two ends. This CDR3 has 12 amino acids. DNA for the CDR3: TGTGCCAGCAGCCAAGAGGGGGGTGAGCAGTTCTTC. Translation: CASSQEGGEQFF.

This clone was seen a handful of times. This chain joins TRBV27 and TRBJ1-4; maybe TRBD1 (5 bases). Germline loops: CDR1 MNHEY, CDR2 SMNVEV (reference sequence). Trimming took 5 bases from V and 5 from J, leaving 15 bases between them. CDR3 length equals 15 residues. CDR3 loop: CASSTRQGGNEKLFF. In nucleotides, the CDR3 is TGTGCCAGCAGTACCCGCCAGGGAGGGAATGAAAAACTGTTTTTT.

The rearrangement uses TRBV7-9 and TRBJ2-1, with 11 bases fitting TRBD1. CDR3 size: 17 residues. After removal of 3 bases from V and 6 bases from J, the junction contained 10 bases not matched to a gene. Germline CDR1 is SEHNR and CDR2 is FQNEAQ (reference sequence). The CDR3 here is CASSFPEPGQGGNEQFF. The CDR3 coding sequence is TGTGCCAGCAGCTTCCCGGAGCCGGGACAGGGGGGCAATGAGCAGTTCTTC. Full variable domain (outside the CDR3, taken from reference TRBV7-9 and TRBJ2-1): DTGVSQNPRHKITKRGQNVTFRCDPISEHNRLYWYRQTLGQGPEFLTYFQNEAQLEKSRLLSDRFSAERPKGSFSTLEIQRTEQGDSAMYLCASSFPEPGQGGNEQFFGPGTRLTVL.

This sequence joins TRBV28 and TRBJ1-5, with 8 bases aligning to TRBD1. This CDR3 comprises 15 residues. V was pared by 5 bases and J by 6 bases, with 9 bases of the junction left unmatched. Germline V lookup: CDR1 MDHEN, CDR2 SYDVKM. The DNA of the CDR3 is TGTGCCAGCAGTATGACAGGGGATTATGGTCAGCCCCAGCATTTT. Protein: CASSMTGDYGQPQHF.

The CDR3 loop is CASSPANTGQGSHQPQHF. The CDR3 DNA reads as TGTGCCAGCAGCCCCGCTAACACTGGACAGGGAAGTCATCAGCCCCAGCATTTT. The rearrangement uses TRBV21-1 and TRBJ1-5; TRBD1 is the table's D call and was not checked against the DNA. TRBV21-1 is given as a pseudogene. The CDR3 spans 18 residues.

This chain connects TRBV11-3 to TRBJ2-5, with D possibly being TRBD1 (5 bases). The CDR3 loop spans 13 amino acids. The V end was cut by 6 bases, the J end by 2 bases, with 10 bases between. Per the germline V gene, CDR1 is SGHNT and CDR2 is YENEEA. CDR3: CASRRQGQETQYF. The CDR3 region has the DNA TGTGCCAGCAGGCGGCAGGGACAAGAGACCCAGTACTTC.

The count of this clone is one. The gene calls are TRBV15 and TRBJ2-6; tentative D call: TRBD1 (5 bases). CDR1 and CDR2 (germline): LNHNV, YYDKDF (reference sequence). V was cut by 0 bases and J by 6 bases, with 9 bases left in between. CDR3 size: 15 residues. This CDR3 is CATSRDKGLANVLTF. Here the CDR3 DNA reads TGTGCCACCAGCAGAGATAAGGGGTTGGCCAACGTCCTGACTTTC.

V usage is TRBV4-1 and J usage is TRBJ2-3; perhaps TRBD2 as D (7 bases). V lost 0 bases to trimming and J lost 4 bases, with 17 bases between them. Germline CDR1 MGHRA, CDR2 YSYEKL. This CDR3 region has 17 residues. CDR3: CASSQDGGGLKADTQYF. CDR3 nucleotide sequence: TGCGCCAGCAGCCAAGACGGCGGGGGCCTAAAGGCAGATACGCAGTATTTT.

CDR3 sequence (DNA): TGTGCCAGCAGTTCACGCTTCCGACAGGGGGCCTACGAGCAGTACGTC. This sequence encodes CASSSRFRQGAYEQYV. The chain employs TRBV27 and TRBJ2-7, with 9 positions matching TRBD1. This CDR3 contains 16 residues. Trimming took 4 bases from V and 2 from J; bases not matched to a gene: 9. CDR1 is MNHEY, CDR2 SMNVEV, per germline (reference sequence).

The chain joins TRBV7-6 to TRBJ2-1, with 9 bases lining up with TRBD2. Germline CDR1 reads SGHVS; CDR2 reads FNYEAQ. This CDR3 comprises 16 residues. The J segment lost 5 bases and the V segment lost 5 bases, leaving 10 bases of the junction unmatched. CDR3 amino acids: CASSGPVAGDHNEQFF. In nucleotides, the CDR3 is TGTGCCAGCAGCGGACCAGTAGCGGGGGATCACAATGAGCAGTTCTTC.

This sequence joins TRBV5-6 and TRBJ2-1; possibly TRBD1 for D (6 bases). Trimming pared 4 bases from V and 8 bases from J, leaving 22 bases between. The CDR3 is made up of 16 amino acids. Germline CDR1 reads SGHDT; CDR2 reads YYEEEE. The CDR3 DNA reads TGTGCCAGCAGCCCCCTTGGGGGACAAACCATGGATGAGCAGTTCTTC. It specifies CASSPLGGQTMDEQFF. The full variable domain, rest sourced from reference TRBV5-6 and TRBJ2-1, is DAGVTQSPTHLIKTRGQQVTLRCSPKSGHDTVSWYQQALGQGPQFIFQYYEEEERQRGNFPDRFSGHQFPNYSSELNVNALLLGDSALYLCASSPLGGQTMDEQFFGPGTRLTVL.

The chain has TRBV2 and TRBJ1-4; D remains ambiguous. The CDR3 contains 13 residues. Per germline, CDR1 SNHLY and CDR2 FYNNEI. Trimming took off 4 bases at V and 6 bases at J, with 9 bases between the two ends. The CDR3 DNA reads TGTGCCAGCAGTGGAGGGAGGGATGAAAAACTGTTTTTT. Protein sequence: CASSGGRDEKLFF.

V gene TRBV7-2 combines with J gene TRBJ1-2; tentative D call: TRBD1 (6 bases). V was shortened by 2 bases and J by 4 bases, with 17 bases between the two germline ends. From germline, CDR1 is SGHTA and CDR2 FQGNSA. The CDR3 has 16 amino acids. CDR3 loop: CASSLRGAGGGYGYTF. CDR3 sequence (DNA): TGTGCCAGCAGCTTACGGGGCGCGGGGGGCGGCTATGGCTACACCTTC.

This chain joins TRBV30 and TRBJ2-3; 7 bases align to TRBD1. This CDR3 region has 15 residues. The germline CDR1 and CDR2 sequences are GTSNPN and SVGIG (reference sequence). Unmatched junction bases numbered 6, after V lost 0 bases and J lost 3 bases. The CDR3 coding sequence is TGTGCCTGGAGTGTACACAGGGGAACAACAGATACGCAGTATTTT. This encodes CAWSVHRGTTDTQYF.

The chain couples TRBV29-1 to TRBJ2-7; TRBD2 agrees at 9 bases. Germline CDR1 and CDR2: SQVTM and ANQGSEA. CDR3 size: 15 residues. Trimming at V came to 2 bases and at J to 4 bases, leaving 9 bases not matched to a gene. The CDR3 sequence: CSVEFGRGGGYEQYF. CDR3 DNA sequence: TGCAGCGTTGAATTCGGGCGGGGGGGCGGATACGAGCAGTACTTC.

J is TRBJ2-2 and V is TRBV5-1; possibly TRBD1 for D (6 bases). The V gene lost 0 bases and the J gene lost 4 bases, with 10 bases spanning the gap. The germline V gene encodes CDR1 SGHRS and CDR2 YFSETQ. The CDR3 spans 15 residues. In DNA form, the CDR3 reads TGCGCCAGCAGCTTGGTGACAGGCAGCACCGGGGAGCTGTTTTTT. It codes for CASSLVTGSTGELFF. Variable domain in full (rest from reference TRBV5-1 and TRBJ2-2): KAGVTQTPRYLIKTRGQQVTLSCSPISGHRSVSWYQQTPGQGLQFLFEYFSETQRNKGNFPGRFSGRQFSNSRSEMNVSTLELGDSALYLCASSLVTGSTGELFFGEGSRLTVL.

The chain recombines TRBV6-5 with TRBJ2-3, with TRBD2 as a possible D gene (6 bases). Trimming took 4 bases from V and 5 from J, leaving 13 bases between them. This CDR3 has 14 residues. Per the germline V gene, CDR1 is MNHEY and CDR2 is SVGAGI. The CDR3 loop reads CASSWRGERDTQYF. The CDR3 DNA follows: TGTGCCAGCAGTTGGCGGGGCGAAAGAGATACGCAGTATTTT.

The chain has TRBV7-3 and TRBJ2-5, with 8 bases matching TRBD2. Germline assignment: CDR1 SGHTA and CDR2 FQGTGA. Unmatched junction bases numbered 10, after V lost 6 bases and J lost 4 bases. The CDR3 contains 15 residues. This CDR3 reads CASSSGEGTIETQYF. The CDR3 DNA is TGTGCCAGCAGTAGCGGGGAGGGGACAATAGAGACCCAGTACTTC.

This chain connects TRBV30 to TRBJ1-2; D is unresolved. With 0 bases removed from V and 4 bases from J, the gap between germline ends came to 9 bases. Germline CDR1 and CDR2: GTSNPN and SVGIG (reference sequence). CDR3 length equals 13 residues. This chain's CDR3 is CAWSVSGSYGYTF. The CDR3 DNA is TGTGCCTGGAGTGTCTCAGGCAGCTATGGCTACACCTTC.

This chain uses TRBV19 with TRBJ2-1; 7 nucleotides match TRBD1. CDR1 is LNHDA, CDR2 SQIVND, per germline (reference sequence). The trim removed 5 bases at V and 1 base at J, leaving 8 bases unmatched. CDR3 length: 16 residues. CDR3 in amino acids: CASSPTPGQSYNEQFF. The CDR3 DNA is TGTGCCAGTAGTCCAACACCGGGACAGTCCTACAATGAGCAGTTCTTC.

The CDR3 loop reads CASSLGQDETQYF. In nucleotides, the CDR3 is TGTGCCAGCAGCTTAGGACAGGATGAGACCCAGTACTTC. The gene calls are TRBV11-3 and TRBJ2-5, with D possibly matching TRBD1 (6 bases). Trimming left V 1 base short and J 5 bases short, with 8 bases between. The CDR3 spans 13 residues. Per the germline V gene, CDR1 is SGHNT and CDR2 is YENEEA.

The chain carries TRBV10-2 and TRBJ2-7, with D hard to call. The V gene's germline CDR1 is WSHSY and CDR2 SAAADI. The CDR3 extends over 15 amino acids. The V and J ends lost 9 bases and 5 bases respectively, with 23 bases between them. CDR3 residues: CASAPLAERGHEQYF. As DNA, the CDR3 is TGCGCCAGTGCCCCCCTTGCGGAACGCGGCCACGAGCAGTACTTC.

V is TRBV6-6 and J is TRBJ1-2; no clear D. The germline V gene encodes CDR1 MNHNY and CDR2 SVGAGI (reference sequence). V was trimmed by 6 bases and J by 7 bases, leaving 18 bases between them. The CDR3 has 14 amino acids. The CDR3 nucleotides are TGTGCCAGCAGCTCCGGCCCCGGAGCGGCTGGCTACACCTTC. Its protein product is CASSSGPGAAGYTF.

The chain employs TRBV6-5 and TRBJ1-2; D possibly corresponds to TRBD1 (5 bases). Germline lookup yields CDR1 MNHEY and CDR2 SVGAGI. This CDR3 is built from 16 residues. With 0 bases removed from V and 1 base from J, the gap between germline ends came to 12 bases. In DNA form, the CDR3 reads TGTGCCAGCAGTTACTCCGCGGCCAGGGTTAACTATGGCTACACCTTC. Amino acid sequence: CASSYSAARVNYGYTF.

The chain employs TRBV7-2 and TRBJ1-1, with 9 positions matching TRBD1. The germline CDR1 and CDR2 sequences are SGHTA and FQGNSA. CDR3 length: 14 residues. With 5 bases clipped from V and 7 bases from J, the junction kept 8 bases outside the gene matches. CDR3 DNA: TGTGCCAGCAGCCTAACAGGGGGCGTTCGTGAAGCTTTCTTT. The encoded protein is CASSLTGGVREAFF.